The entry below gives a single TCR beta chain sequence along with its context. The entry originates in a study of blood T cell repertoires in COVID-19. Study summary: The United States, Italy and Spain supplied acute and convalescent COVID-19 samples.

Authors' analysis steps: Amplified reference gene primers provided the basis for estimating nucleated cell counts. The repertoire was sequenced with immunoSEQ multiplex PCR; TCRdb's copy has only in-frame clones and lacks some. The D gene and trimming were derived from the DNA, and the V and J assignments and clone size from that table. The sample has 150,000 or so clones, roughly 80% seen once. This CDR3 region has 14 residues. The germline CDR1 and CDR2 sequences are ENHRY and SYGVKD. V was pared by 4 bases and J by 3 bases, with 10 bases between. Sequencing was carried out using peripheral blood. This chain connects TRBV10-3 to TRBJ2-1; D possibly corresponds to TRBD2 (5 bases). This clonotype was obtained from an older woman with acute or convalescent COVID-19. The CDR3: CAISGTGNYNEQFF. The CDR3 nucleotides read TGTGCCATCAGTGGGACCGGGAACTACAATGAGCAGTTCTTC.